The entry below gives a single T cell receptor beta chain sequence along with its context. Antigen: not known. These data are taken from a study of molecular identifiers for immune sequencing clone quantification. As for the study in general: Split five ways in replicates, RNA from approximately 20,000 or 98,000 naive CD8 cells had four portions sequenced. Study outcomes and limitations: Whereas clones above 20 RNA copies held under 1% of naive-cell molecules, they held over 97% of effector molecules.

With listed TCR primers and previously described methods, bulk TCR libraries were prepared. Each CDR3 protein is one row after TCRdb ran MiXCR on the PCR reads. The data show about 320,000 distinct CDR3 sequences, about a fifth seen once. The V end lost 1 base, the J end lost 0 bases, and 9 bases lay between the germline ends. The germline V gene has CDR1 DFQATT and CDR2 SNEGSKA (reference sequence). The CDR3 covers 15 residues. The source material was naive CD8+ T cells from blood, with Jurkat cell RNA spiked in. Sample subset: FACS-sorted CD8+CD4-CCR7+CD45RA+ naive T cells. This chain joins TRBV20-1 and TRBJ2-2, with D unclear. The receptor was derived from a human donor in good health. Some libraries in this study had Jurkat cell RNA spiked in. The CDR3 protein is CSARGPDTNTGELFF. Here the CDR3 DNA reads TGCAGTGCTAGAGGTCCGGATACGAACACCGGGGAGCTGTTTTTT.